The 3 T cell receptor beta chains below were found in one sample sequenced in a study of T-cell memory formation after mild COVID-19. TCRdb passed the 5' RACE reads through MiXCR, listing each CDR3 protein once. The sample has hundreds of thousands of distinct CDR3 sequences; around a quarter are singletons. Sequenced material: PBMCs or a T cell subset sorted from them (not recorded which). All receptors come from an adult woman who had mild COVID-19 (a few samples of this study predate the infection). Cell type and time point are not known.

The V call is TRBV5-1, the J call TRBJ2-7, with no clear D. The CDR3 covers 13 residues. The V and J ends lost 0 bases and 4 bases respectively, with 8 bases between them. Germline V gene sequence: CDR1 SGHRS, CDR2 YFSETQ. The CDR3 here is CASSLAPTYEQYF. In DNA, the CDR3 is TGCGCCAGCAGCTTGGCCCCCACTTACGAGCAGTACTTC.

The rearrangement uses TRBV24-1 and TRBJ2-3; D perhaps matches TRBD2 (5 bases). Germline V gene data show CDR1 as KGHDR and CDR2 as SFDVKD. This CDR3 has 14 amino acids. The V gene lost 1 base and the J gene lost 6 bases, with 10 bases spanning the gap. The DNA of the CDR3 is TGTGCCACCAGTGATTTTCGGCAGCGGGATACGCAGTATTTT. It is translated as CATSDFRQRDTQYF.

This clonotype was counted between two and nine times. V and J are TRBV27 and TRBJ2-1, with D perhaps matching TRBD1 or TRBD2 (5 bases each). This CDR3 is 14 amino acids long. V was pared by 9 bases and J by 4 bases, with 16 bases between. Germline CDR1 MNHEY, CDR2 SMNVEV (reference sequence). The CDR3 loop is CASWGTASYNEQFF. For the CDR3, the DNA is TGTGCCAGTTGGGGGACGGCCTCGTACAATGAGCAGTTCTTC.